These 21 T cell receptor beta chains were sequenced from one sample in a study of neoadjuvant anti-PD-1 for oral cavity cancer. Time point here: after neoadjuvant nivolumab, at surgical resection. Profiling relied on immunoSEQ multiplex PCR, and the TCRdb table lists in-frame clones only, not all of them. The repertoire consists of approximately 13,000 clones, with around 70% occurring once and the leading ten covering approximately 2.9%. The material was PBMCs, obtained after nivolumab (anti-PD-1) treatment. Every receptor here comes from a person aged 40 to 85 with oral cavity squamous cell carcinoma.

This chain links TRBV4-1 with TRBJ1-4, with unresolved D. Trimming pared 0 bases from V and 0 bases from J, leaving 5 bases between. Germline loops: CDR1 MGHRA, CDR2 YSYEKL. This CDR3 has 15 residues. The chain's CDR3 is CASSQEQSTNEKLFF. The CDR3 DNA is TGCGCCAGCAGCCAAGAACAGTCAACTAATGAAAAACTGTTTTTT.

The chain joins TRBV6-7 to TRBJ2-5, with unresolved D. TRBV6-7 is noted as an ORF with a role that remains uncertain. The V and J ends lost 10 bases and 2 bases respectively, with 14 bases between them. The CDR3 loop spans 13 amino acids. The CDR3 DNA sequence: TGTGCCACAAAGCTACCTCATCAAGAGACCCAGTACTTC. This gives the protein CATKLPHQETQYF.

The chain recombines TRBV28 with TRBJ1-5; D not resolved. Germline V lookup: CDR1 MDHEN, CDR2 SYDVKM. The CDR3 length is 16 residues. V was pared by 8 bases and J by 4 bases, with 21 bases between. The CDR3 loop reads CASRGVLQVGNQPQHF. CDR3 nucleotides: TGTGCCAGCCGTGGGGTTCTGCAGGTTGGTAATCAGCCCCAGCATTTT.

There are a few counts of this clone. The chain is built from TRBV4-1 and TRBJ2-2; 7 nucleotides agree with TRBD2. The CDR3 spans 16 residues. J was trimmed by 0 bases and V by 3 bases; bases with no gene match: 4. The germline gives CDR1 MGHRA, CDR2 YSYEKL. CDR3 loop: CASSQESGANTGELFF. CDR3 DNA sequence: TGCGCCAGCAGCCAGGAAAGCGGGGCGAACACCGGGGAGCTGTTTTTT.

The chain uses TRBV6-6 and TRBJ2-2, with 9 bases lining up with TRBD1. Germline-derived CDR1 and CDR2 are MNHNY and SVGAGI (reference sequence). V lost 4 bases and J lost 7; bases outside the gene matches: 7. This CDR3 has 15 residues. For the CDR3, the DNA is TGTGCCAGCAGTTCCCCGGGACAGGGTAGCGGGGAGCTGTTTTTT. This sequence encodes CASSSPGQGSGELFF.

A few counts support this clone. The CDR3 DNA is TGTGCCAGCAGCTGGGGAGATACGCAGTATTTT. Protein sequence: CASSWGDTQYF. The gene calls are TRBV6-5 and TRBJ2-3, with unresolved D. V was shortened by 6 bases and J by 5 bases, with 6 bases between the two germline ends. Germline CDR1 MNHEY, CDR2 SVGAGI. The CDR3 length is 11 residues.

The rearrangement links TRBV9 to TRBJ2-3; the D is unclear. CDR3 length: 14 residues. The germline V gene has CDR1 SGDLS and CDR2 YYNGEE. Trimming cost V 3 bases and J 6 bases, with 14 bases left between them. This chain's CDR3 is CASSARALGDTQYF. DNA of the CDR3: TGTGCCAGCAGCGCTCGGGCCTTGGGGGATACGCAGTATTTT.

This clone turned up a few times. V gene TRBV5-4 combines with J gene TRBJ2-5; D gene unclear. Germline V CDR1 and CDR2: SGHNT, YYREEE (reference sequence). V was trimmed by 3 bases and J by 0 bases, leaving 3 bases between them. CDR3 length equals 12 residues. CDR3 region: CASSSYQETQYF. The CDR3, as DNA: TGTGCCAGCAGCTCGTACCAAGAGACCCAGTACTTC. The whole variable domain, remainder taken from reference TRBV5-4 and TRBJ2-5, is ETGVTQSPTHLIKTRGQQVTLRCSSQSGHNTVSWYQQALGQGPQFIFQYYREEENGRGNFPPRFSGLQFPNYSSELNVNALELDDSALYLCASSSYQETQYFGPGTRLLVL.

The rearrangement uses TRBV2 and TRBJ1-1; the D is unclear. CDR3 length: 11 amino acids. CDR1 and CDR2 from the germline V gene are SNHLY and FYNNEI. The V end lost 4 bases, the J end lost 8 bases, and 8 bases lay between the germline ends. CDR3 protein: CASSVTVEAFF. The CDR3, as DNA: TGTGCCAGCAGTGTTACAGTAGAAGCTTTCTTT.

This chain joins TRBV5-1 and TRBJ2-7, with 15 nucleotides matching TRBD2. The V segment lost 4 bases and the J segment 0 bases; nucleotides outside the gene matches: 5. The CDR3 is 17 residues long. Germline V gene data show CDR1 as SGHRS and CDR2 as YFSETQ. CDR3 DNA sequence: TGCGCCAGCAGCATCGGACTAGCGGGAGGGAGCTCCTACGAGCAGTACTTC. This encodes CASSIGLAGGSSYEQYF.

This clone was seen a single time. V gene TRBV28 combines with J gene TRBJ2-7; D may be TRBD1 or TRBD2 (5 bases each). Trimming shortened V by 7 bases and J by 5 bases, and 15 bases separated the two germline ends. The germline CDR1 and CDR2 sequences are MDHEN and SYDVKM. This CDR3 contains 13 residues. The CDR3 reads CASKRGARNEQYF. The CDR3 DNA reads TGTGCCAGCAAGAGAGGGGCGCGTAACGAGCAGTACTTC. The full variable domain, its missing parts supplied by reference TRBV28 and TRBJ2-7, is DVKVTQSSRYLVKRTGEKVFLECVQDMDHENMFWYRQDPGLGLRLIYFSYDVKMKEKGDIPEGYSVSREKKERFSLILESASTNQTSMYLCASKRGARNEQYFGPGTRLTVT.

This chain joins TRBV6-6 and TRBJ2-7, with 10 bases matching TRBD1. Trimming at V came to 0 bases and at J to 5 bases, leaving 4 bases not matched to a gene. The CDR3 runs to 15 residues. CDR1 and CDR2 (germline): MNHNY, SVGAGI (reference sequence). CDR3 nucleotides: TGTGCCAGCAGTTACTCGGGGACAGGGGCCCACGAGCAGTACTTC. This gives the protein CASSYSGTGAHEQYF.

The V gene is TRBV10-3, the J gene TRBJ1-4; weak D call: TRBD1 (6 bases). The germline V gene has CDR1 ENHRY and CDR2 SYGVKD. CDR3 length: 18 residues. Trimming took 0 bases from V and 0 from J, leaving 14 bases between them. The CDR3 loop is CAISESGQKLATNEKLFF. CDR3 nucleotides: TGTGCCATCAGTGAGTCCGGACAGAAGCTTGCAACTAATGAAAAACTGTTTTTT.

CDR3 loop: CASSRWEGGEKLFF. Here the CDR3 DNA reads TGTGCCAGCAGTCGTTGGGAGGGAGGTGAAAAACTGTTTTTT. The rearrangement links TRBV28 to TRBJ1-4; D not resolved. This CDR3 is 14 amino acids long. Trimming took off 5 bases at V and 7 bases at J, with 14 bases between the two ends. Looked up from germline, CDR1 is MDHEN and CDR2 is SYDVKM.

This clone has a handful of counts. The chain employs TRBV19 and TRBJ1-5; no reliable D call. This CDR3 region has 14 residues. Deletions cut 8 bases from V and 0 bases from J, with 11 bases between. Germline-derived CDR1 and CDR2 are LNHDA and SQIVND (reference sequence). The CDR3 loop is CASRAGYSNQPQHF. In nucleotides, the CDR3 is TGTGCCAGTCGAGCCGGATATAGCAATCAGCCCCAGCATTTT. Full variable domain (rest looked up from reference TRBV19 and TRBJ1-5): DGGITQSPKYLFRKEGQNVTLSCEQNLNHDAMYWYRQDPGQGLRLIYYSQIVNDFQKGDIAEGYSVSREKKESFPLTVTSAQKNPTAFYLCASRAGYSNQPQHFGDGTRLSIL.

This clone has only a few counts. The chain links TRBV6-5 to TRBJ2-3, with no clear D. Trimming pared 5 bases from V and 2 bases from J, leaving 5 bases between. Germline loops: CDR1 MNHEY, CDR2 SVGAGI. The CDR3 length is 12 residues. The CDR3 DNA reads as TGTGCCAGCAGTACGACCACAGATACGCAGTATTTT. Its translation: CASSTTTDTQYF.

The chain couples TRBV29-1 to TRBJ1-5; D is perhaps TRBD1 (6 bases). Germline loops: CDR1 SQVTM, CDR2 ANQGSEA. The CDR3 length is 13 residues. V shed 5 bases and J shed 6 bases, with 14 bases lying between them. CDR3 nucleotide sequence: TGCAGCGTTTCAGAGGGGGTCTCTCAGCCCCAGCATTTT. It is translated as CSVSEGVSQPQHF.

This CDR3 is CASSYQSGGGELFF. For the CDR3, the DNA is TGTGCCAGCAGTTACCAGTCAGGGGGCGGGGAGCTGTTTTTT. This chain uses TRBV6-5 with TRBJ2-2; 7 bases fit TRBD1. After removal of 2 bases from V and 7 bases from J, the junction contained 4 bases not matched to a gene. This CDR3 is 14 amino acids long. Germline V gene lookup returns CDR1 MNHEY and CDR2 SVGAGI.

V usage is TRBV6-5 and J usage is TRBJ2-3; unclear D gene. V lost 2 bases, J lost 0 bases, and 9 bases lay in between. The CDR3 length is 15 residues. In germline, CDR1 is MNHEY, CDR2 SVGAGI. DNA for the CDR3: TGTGCCAGCAGTTACGACGGGTCTAGCACAGATACGCAGTATTTT. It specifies CASSYDGSSTDTQYF.

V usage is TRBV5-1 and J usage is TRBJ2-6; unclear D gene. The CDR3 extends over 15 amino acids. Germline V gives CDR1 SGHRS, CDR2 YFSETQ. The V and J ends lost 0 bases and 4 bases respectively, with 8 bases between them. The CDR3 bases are TGCGCCAGCAGCTTGGCCCGAGAGGGGGCCAACGTCCTGACTTTC. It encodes CASSLAREGANVLTF. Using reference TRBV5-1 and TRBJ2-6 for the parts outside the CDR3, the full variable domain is KAGVTQTPRYLIKTRGQQVTLSCSPISGHRSVSWYQQTPGQGLQFLFEYFSETQRNKGNFPGRFSGRQFSNSRSEMNVSTLELGDSALYLCASSLAREGANVLTFGAGSRLTVL.

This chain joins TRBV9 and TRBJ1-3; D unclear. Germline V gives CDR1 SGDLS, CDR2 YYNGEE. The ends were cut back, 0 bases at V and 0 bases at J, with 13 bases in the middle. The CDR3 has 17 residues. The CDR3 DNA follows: TGTGCCAGCAGCGTAGGAATCAAGGGTAGCTCTGGAAACACCATATATTTT. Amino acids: CASSVGIKGSSGNTIYF.